These 29 T cell receptor beta chains were all obtained from the same sample, sequenced in a study of T-cell memory formation after mild COVID-19. Using its own MiXCR run on the 5' RACE reads, TCRdb lists one record per CDR3 protein. The table has under 300,000 distinct CDR3 sequences, 15% to 20% seen once. What was sequenced was PBMCs or a T cell subset sorted from them (not recorded which). Receptors originate from a man younger than 30 who had mild COVID-19 (a few samples of this study predate the infection). Cell type and time point are not known.

This clonotype was counted between two and nine times. The V gene is TRBV5-6, the J gene TRBJ2-7; D may match TRBD1 or TRBD2 (5 bases each). Germline CDR1 reads SGHDT; CDR2 reads YYEEEE. V gave up 7 bases and J gave up 2 bases, with 16 bases separating them. This CDR3 comprises 14 residues. As DNA, the CDR3 is TGTGCCAGCTTCTCTTGGCAGGGAGCCTACGAGCAGTACGTC. Encoded protein: CASFSWQGAYEQYV.

This clonotype was counted only a few times. This rearrangement joins TRBV7-9 to TRBJ2-7, with 9 bases aligning to TRBD1. The CDR3 is 16 amino acids. Trimming cost V 2 bases and J 0 bases; bases outside gene matches: 5. CDR1 and CDR2 (germline): SEHNR, FQNEAQ (reference sequence). As DNA, the CDR3 is TGTGCCAGCAGCTTATTACAGGGGGCAAACTCCTACGAGCAGTACGTC. Translated, it gives CASSLLQGANSYEQYV.

The chain links TRBV6-6 to TRBJ2-7; D perhaps matches TRBD1 (6 bases). The germline V gene encodes CDR1 MNHNY and CDR2 SVGAGI (reference sequence). The CDR3 is 15 amino acids. With 7 bases removed from V and 6 bases from J, the gap between germline ends came to 22 bases. CDR3 residues: CASIEGQTALIEQYV. CDR3 coding DNA: TGTGCCAGCATCGAAGGACAGACCGCCTTGATCGAGCAGTACGTC.

This clonotype turned up a few times. The chain couples TRBV6-1 to TRBJ2-3; 7 bases line up with TRBD2. CDR1 and CDR2 from the germline V gene are MNHNS and SASEGT. The CDR3 extends over 16 amino acids. With V trimmed by 4 bases and J by 1 base, 8 bases remained unmatched. CDR3 sequence (DNA): TGTGCCAGCAGTGTTAGAGGCGGGGGACGCACAGATACGCAGTATTTT. This gives the protein CASSVRGGGRTDTQYF.

The CDR3 DNA sequence: TGTGCCAGCAACCAGGAGACTAGCGGGGTGTCAGATACGCAGTATTTT. This encodes CASNQETSGVSDTQYF. This sequence joins TRBV7-9 and TRBJ2-3; 11 bases map to TRBD2. Germline CDR1 SEHNR, CDR2 FQNEAQ (reference sequence). CDR3 length: 16 amino acids. Trimming cost V 7 bases and J 4 bases; bases outside gene matches: 10.

The chain joins TRBV7-9 to TRBJ1-2; D is unclear. V lost 3 bases and J lost 3, with 14 bases in between. The CDR3 runs to 15 residues. Germline V lookup: CDR1 SEHNR, CDR2 FQNEAQ (reference sequence). CDR3 sequence reads: CASSFPELSDYGYTF. Written as DNA, the CDR3 is TGTGCCAGCAGCTTTCCCGAGCTCTCTGACTATGGCTACACCTTC.

The chain uses TRBV6-6 and TRBJ1-5; D is perhaps TRBD1 (5 bases). The CDR3 covers 15 residues. V lost 5 bases and J 2 bases, leaving 13 bases between the germline ends. The germline V gene has CDR1 MNHNY and CDR2 SVGAGI (reference sequence). The CDR3 nucleotides read TGTGCCAGCAGTCAGGGACTAGTTGGCAATCAGCCCCAGCATTTT. Its translation: CASSQGLVGNQPQHF.

This clonotype was seen only once. The chain joins TRBV4-3 to TRBJ1-4; 10 nucleotides agree with TRBD1. The CDR3 has 16 amino acids. Trimming took 1 base from V and 7 from J; bases not matched to a gene: 6. Per germline, CDR1 LGHNA and CDR2 YSLEER. The CDR3 region has the DNA TGCGCCAGCAGCCAAGGGTTAGGGACAGGGGTTGAAAAACTGTTTTTT. Encoded protein: CASSQGLGTGVEKLFF.

The rearrangement links TRBV4-1 to TRBJ2-3, with TRBD2 matching 10 bases. Per the germline V gene, CDR1 is MGHRA and CDR2 is YSYEKL. With V trimmed by 5 bases and J by 4 bases, 9 bases remained unmatched. The CDR3 consists of 16 residues. The CDR3 DNA sequence: TGCGCCAGCAGCAAGGCCGGGACTAGCGTTTCAGATACGCAGTATTTT. Translation: CASSKAGTSVSDTQYF.

The V call is TRBV13, the J call TRBJ1-5; 9 bases agree with TRBD1. Germline CDR1 reads PRHDT; CDR2 reads FYEKMQ (reference sequence). The CDR3 extends over 13 amino acids. The V segment lost 7 bases and the J segment 7 bases; nucleotides outside the gene matches: 5. The CDR3: CASTTGGRQPQHF. Written as DNA, the CDR3 is TGTGCCAGCACGACAGGGGGACGACAGCCCCAGCATTTT.

The V and J genes are TRBV5-1 and TRBJ2-2; D ambiguous. The V and J ends lost 5 bases and 2 bases respectively, with 7 bases between them. This CDR3 spans 13 amino acids. Germline lookup yields CDR1 SGHRS and CDR2 YFSETQ. CDR3 in amino acids: CASRPQNTGELFF. DNA for the CDR3: TGCGCCAGCAGGCCACAAAACACCGGGGAGCTGTTTTTT. The whole variable domain, filled in from reference TRBV5-1 and TRBJ2-2, reads KAGVTQTPRYLIKTRGQQVTLSCSPISGHRSVSWYQQTPGQGLQFLFEYFSETQRNKGNFPGRFSGRQFSNSRSEMNVSTLELGDSALYLCASRPQNTGELFFGEGSRLTVL.

This clonotype occurred a few times. The V call is TRBV6-5, the J call TRBJ2-3; TRBD2 might be the D (5 bases). The CDR3 spans 14 residues. Germline lookup yields CDR1 MNHEY and CDR2 SVGAGI. Trimming stripped 8 bases from V and 0 bases from J, with 12 bases between. The CDR3 protein is CASRRGRSTDTQYF. The CDR3 nucleotides are TGTGCCAGCCGAAGAGGGAGAAGCACAGATACGCAGTATTTT.

V gene TRBV5-1 combines with J gene TRBJ1-1; the D gene is possibly TRBD1 (5 bases). The CDR3 is 14 amino acids. V lost 6 bases and J lost 2, with 14 bases in between. Germline lookup yields CDR1 SGHRS and CDR2 YFSETQ. CDR3 nucleotides: TGCGCCAGCACCCAGGGAGGACACAACACTGAAGCTTTCTTT. As protein: CASTQGGHNTEAFF.

J is TRBJ2-3 and V is TRBV7-3, with TRBD2 matching over 10 bases. Looked up from germline, CDR1 is SGHTA and CDR2 is FQGTGA. V was pared by 5 bases and J by 5 bases, with 10 bases of the junction left unmatched. This CDR3 contains 16 residues. The CDR3 loop reads CASSTGSGGERDTQYF. As DNA, the CDR3 is TGTGCCAGCAGCACTGGAAGCGGGGGGGAGAGAGATACGCAGTATTTT.

This clonotype was counted between two and nine times. This chain uses TRBV4-1 with TRBJ1-1; 10 bases match TRBD1. The germline CDR1 and CDR2 sequences are MGHRA and YSYEKL. V trimming: 3 bases; J trimming: 4 bases; junction bases outside the gene matches: 11. CDR3 length equals 17 residues. The CDR3 region is CASSHSGPGQGPTEAFF. The CDR3 DNA reads as TGCGCCAGCAGCCACTCCGGTCCGGGACAGGGGCCCACTGAAGCTTTCTTT.

The chain employs TRBV4-3 and TRBJ1-3, with TRBD1 as a possible D gene (5 bases). Germline assignment: CDR1 LGHNA and CDR2 YSLEER. This CDR3 region has 18 residues. The V gene lost 1 base and the J gene lost 0 bases, with 16 bases spanning the gap. The CDR3 DNA follows: TGCGCCAGCAGCCAAGGGCTTAGGGGTCCTACCTCTGGAAACACCATATATTTT. This encodes CASSQGLRGPTSGNTIYF.

The chain employs TRBV7-2 and TRBJ2-7; D is undetermined. Germline CDR1 SGHTA, CDR2 FQGNSA. The CDR3 sequence is 11 residues long. V lost 1 base and J lost 7, with 5 bases in between. CDR3 residues: CASSLDAEQYF. The CDR3 DNA sequence: TGTGCCAGCAGCTTAGATGCTGAGCAGTACTTC.

The rearrangement joins TRBV5-1 to TRBJ1-1; D is ambiguous. V was clipped by 4 bases and J by 0 bases, with 10 bases between them. Germline V gives CDR1 SGHRS, CDR2 YFSETQ. The CDR3 spans 14 residues. As DNA, the CDR3 is TGCGCCAGCAGCCGTACGAGAATGAACACTGAAGCTTTCTTT. This translates into CASSRTRMNTEAFF.

This clonotype has at least ten counts. J is TRBJ2-1 and V is TRBV2, with a possible D match to TRBD2 (7 bases). Germline V CDR1 and CDR2: SNHLY, FYNNEI. This CDR3 has 12 residues. CDR3 bases: TGTGCAAAGGGAGGGGGGGCCGAAGAGCAGTTCTTC. It codes for CAKGGGAEEQFF.

This sequence joins TRBV4-1 and TRBJ1-1; 7 nucleotides match TRBD1. The V and J ends lost 0 bases and 5 bases, in that order; junction bases with no gene match: 12. This CDR3 is 17 amino acids long. Germline CDR1 and CDR2: MGHRA and YSYEKL. The CDR3 reads CASSQDSPWQGVTEAFF. The CDR3 DNA sequence: TGCGCCAGCAGCCAAGATTCTCCTTGGCAGGGGGTAACTGAAGCTTTCTTT.

The gene calls are TRBV5-1 and TRBJ2-1; D is perhaps TRBD1 or TRBD2 (5 bases each). The V and J ends lost 4 bases and 4 bases respectively, with 9 bases between them. This CDR3 spans 13 amino acids. Germline loops: CDR1 SGHRS, CDR2 YFSETQ. CDR3 in DNA: TGCGCCAGCAGCGGGGGACGGTACAATGAGCAGTTCTTC. Translating it yields CASSGGRYNEQFF.

This clonotype turned up a few times. The chain employs TRBV7-2 and TRBJ2-1; D is undetermined. Trimming removed 1 base from V and 2 bases from J, with 3 bases in between. The germline V gene has CDR1 SGHTA and CDR2 FQGNSA. The CDR3 is made up of 13 amino acids. In DNA form, the CDR3 reads TGTGCCAGCAGCTTAGAGACCTACAATGAGCAGTTCTTC. It specifies CASSLETYNEQFF.

V and J are TRBV18 and TRBJ2-1; TRBD1 is a possible D gene (7 bases). The CDR3 has 16 residues. V shed 0 bases and J shed 7 bases, with 16 bases lying between them. Germline CDR1 is KGHSH and CDR2 is LQKENI. CDR3 bases: TGTGCCAGCTCACCACCGCCAGGGGGGATGGCAAATGAGCAGTTCTTC. Protein product: CASSPPPGGMANEQFF.

A few counts support this clonotype. J is TRBJ2-5 and V is TRBV7-9; TRBD2 matches 7 bases. Germline V CDR1 and CDR2: SEHNR, FQNEAQ (reference sequence). With 0 bases clipped from V and 1 base from J, the junction kept 5 bases outside the gene matches. The CDR3 loop spans 16 amino acids. CDR3 region: CASSLALGGVQETQYF. The CDR3 DNA reads as TGTGCCAGCAGCTTAGCCTTGGGAGGGGTCCAAGAGACCCAGTACTTC.

This clonotype was seen at least ten times. The chain couples TRBV7-9 to TRBJ1-2; D call uncertain. Trimming shortened V by 5 bases and J by 2 bases, and 9 bases separated the two germline ends. The CDR3 is 13 amino acids. The germline CDR1 and CDR2 sequences are SEHNR and FQNEAQ (reference sequence). CDR3 protein: CASSRTENYGYTF. CDR3 coding DNA: TGTGCCAGCAGCCGTACAGAGAACTATGGCTACACCTTC.

V gene TRBV7-9 combines with J gene TRBJ2-7; D may be TRBD2 (6 bases). Trimming shortened V by 5 bases and J by 12 bases, and 23 bases separated the two germline ends. The CDR3 has 14 amino acids. Germline CDR1 SEHNR, CDR2 FQNEAQ (reference sequence). The CDR3 sequence is CASSRAAGSALLYF. The CDR3 DNA sequence: TGTGCCAGCAGCCGAGCCGCGGGATCAGCTCTTTTGTACTTC.

The V gene is TRBV7-6, the J gene TRBJ1-1; the match to TRBD1 covers 7 bases. CDR3 length: 15 amino acids. CDR1 and CDR2 from the germline V gene are SGHVS and FNYEAQ. J gave up 0 bases and V 5 bases, and 6 bases lay outside the gene matches. As DNA, the CDR3 is TGTGCCAGCAGCCTCCTGGGACAGATGAACACTGAAGCTTTCTTT. Translating it yields CASSLLGQMNTEAFF.

The chain uses TRBV5-1 and TRBJ1-1, with 8 bases aligning to TRBD1. The CDR3 is 15 residues long. The V gene's germline CDR1 is SGHRS and CDR2 YFSETQ. The junction had 6 bases not matched to a gene; V was cut back by 2 bases and J by 3 bases. The CDR3 sequence: CASSFGGTGYTEAFF. Written as DNA, the CDR3 is TGCGCCAGCAGCTTCGGGGGGACAGGCTACACTGAAGCTTTCTTT.

Ten or more counts support this clonotype. This chain uses TRBV9 with TRBJ2-1, with D perhaps being TRBD1 or TRBD2 (5 bases each). Per germline, CDR1 SGDLS and CDR2 YYNGEE. The CDR3 runs to 13 residues. V lost 3 bases and J lost 7, with 11 bases in between. CDR3 nucleotides: TGTGCCAGCAGCGAGGGGACGGGAAATGAGCAGTTCTTC. As protein: CASSEGTGNEQFF.